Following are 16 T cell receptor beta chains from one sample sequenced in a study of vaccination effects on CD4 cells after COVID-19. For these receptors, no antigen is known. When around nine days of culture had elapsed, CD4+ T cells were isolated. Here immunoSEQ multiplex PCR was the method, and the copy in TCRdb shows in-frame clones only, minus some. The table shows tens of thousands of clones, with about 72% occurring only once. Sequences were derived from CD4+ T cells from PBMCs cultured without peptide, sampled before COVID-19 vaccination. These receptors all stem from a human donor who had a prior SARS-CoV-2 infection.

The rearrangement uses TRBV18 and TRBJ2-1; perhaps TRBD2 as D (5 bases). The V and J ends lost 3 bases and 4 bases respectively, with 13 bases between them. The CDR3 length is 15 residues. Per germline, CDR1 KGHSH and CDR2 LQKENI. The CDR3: CASSPPVRGYNEQFF. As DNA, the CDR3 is TGTGCCAGCTCACCCCCAGTTCGAGGGTACAATGAGCAGTTCTTC.

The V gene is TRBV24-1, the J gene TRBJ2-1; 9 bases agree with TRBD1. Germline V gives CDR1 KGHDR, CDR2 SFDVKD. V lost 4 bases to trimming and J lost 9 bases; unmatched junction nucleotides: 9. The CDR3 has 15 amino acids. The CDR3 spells CATSDPGTGYGEQFF. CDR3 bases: TGTGCCACCAGTGACCCCGGGACAGGGTACGGTGAGCAGTTCTTC.

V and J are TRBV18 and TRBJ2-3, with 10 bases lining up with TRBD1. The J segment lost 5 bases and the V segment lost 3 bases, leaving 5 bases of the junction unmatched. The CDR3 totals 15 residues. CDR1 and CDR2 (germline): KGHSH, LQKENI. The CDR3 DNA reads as TGTGCCAGCTCACCCGGACAGGGGGGAAAAGATACGCAGTATTTT. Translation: CASSPGQGGKDTQYF.

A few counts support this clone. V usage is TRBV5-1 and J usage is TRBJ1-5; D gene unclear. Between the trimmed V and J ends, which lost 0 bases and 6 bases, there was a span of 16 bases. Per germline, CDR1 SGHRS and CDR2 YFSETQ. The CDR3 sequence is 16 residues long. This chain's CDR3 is CASSLGYPRRGQPQHF. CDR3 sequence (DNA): TGCGCCAGCAGCTTGGGGTATCCTAGACGGGGTCAGCCCCAGCATTTT.

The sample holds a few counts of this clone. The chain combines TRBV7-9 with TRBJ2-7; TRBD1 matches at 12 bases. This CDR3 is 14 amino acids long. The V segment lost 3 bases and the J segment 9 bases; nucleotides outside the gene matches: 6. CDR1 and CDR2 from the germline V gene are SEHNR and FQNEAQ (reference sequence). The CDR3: CASSFPGQGAGQYF. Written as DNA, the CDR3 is TGTGCCAGCAGCTTCCCGGGACAGGGGGCGGGGCAGTACTTC.

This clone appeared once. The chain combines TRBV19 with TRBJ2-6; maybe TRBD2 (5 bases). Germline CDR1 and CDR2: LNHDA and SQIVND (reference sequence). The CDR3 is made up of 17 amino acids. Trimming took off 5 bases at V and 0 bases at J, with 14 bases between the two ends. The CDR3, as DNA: TGTGCCAGTAGTGCCCGCCGGGATCCCTCTGGGGCCAACGTCCTGACTTTC. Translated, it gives CASSARRDPSGANVLTF.

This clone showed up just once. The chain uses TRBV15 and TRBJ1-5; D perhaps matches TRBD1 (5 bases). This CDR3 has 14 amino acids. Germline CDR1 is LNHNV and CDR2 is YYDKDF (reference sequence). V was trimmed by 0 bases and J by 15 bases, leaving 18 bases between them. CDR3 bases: TGTGCCACCAGCAGAGACAGGTCGGAGTACAGGCGGCATTTT. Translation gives CATSRDRSEYRRHF.

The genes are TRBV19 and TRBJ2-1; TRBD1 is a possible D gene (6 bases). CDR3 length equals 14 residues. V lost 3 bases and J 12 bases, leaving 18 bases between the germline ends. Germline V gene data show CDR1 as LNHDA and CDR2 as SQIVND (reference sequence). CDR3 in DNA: TGTGCCAGTAGTATCCTCTCTACAGGGTCCGGGCAGTTCTTC. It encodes CASSILSTGSGQFF.

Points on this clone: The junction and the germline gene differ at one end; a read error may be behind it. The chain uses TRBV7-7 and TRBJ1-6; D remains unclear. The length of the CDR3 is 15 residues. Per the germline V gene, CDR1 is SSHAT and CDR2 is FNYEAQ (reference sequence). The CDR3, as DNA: TGTGCTAGCAGCGTCCATAGGACCTATAATTCACCCCTCCACTTT. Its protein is CASSVHRTYNSPLHF.

The CDR3 nucleotides read TGTGCTAGTGGCATAAAACAGGGACTCCAGAATGAGCAGTTCTTC. The encoded protein is CASGIKQGLQNEQFF. The chain has TRBV12-5 and TRBJ2-1; possibly TRBD1 or TRBD2 for D (6 bases each). Germline values: CDR1 LGHNT, CDR2 FRNRAP. The CDR3 runs to 15 residues. Trimming shortened V by 6 bases and J by 7 bases, and 19 bases separated the two germline ends.

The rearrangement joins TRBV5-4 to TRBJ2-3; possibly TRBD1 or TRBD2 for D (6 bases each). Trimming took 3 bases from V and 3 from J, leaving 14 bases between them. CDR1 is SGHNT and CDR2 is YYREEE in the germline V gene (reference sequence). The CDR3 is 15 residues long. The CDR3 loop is CASSSGARETDTQYF. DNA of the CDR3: TGTGCCAGCAGCTCGGGGGCTCGGGAAACAGATACGCAGTATTTT.

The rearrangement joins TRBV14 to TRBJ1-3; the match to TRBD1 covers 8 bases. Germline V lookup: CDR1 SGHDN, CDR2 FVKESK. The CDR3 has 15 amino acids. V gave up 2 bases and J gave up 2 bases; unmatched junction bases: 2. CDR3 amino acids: CASSQQQGAGNTIYF. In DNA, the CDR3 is TGTGCCAGCAGCCAACAACAGGGGGCTGGAAACACCATATATTTT.

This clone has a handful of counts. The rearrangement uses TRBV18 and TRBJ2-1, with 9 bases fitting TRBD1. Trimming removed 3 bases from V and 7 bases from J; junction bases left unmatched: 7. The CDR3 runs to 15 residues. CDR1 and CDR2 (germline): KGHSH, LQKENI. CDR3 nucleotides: TGTGCCAGCTCACCCCCGGGACAGGGAGGAAATGAGCAGTTCTTC. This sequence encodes CASSPPGQGGNEQFF. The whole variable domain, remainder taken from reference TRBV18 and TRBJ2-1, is NAGVMQNPRHLVRRRGQEARLRCSPMKGHSHVYWYRQLPEEGLKFMVYLQKENIIDESGMPKERFSAEFPKEGPSILRIQQVVRGDSAAYFCASSPPGQGGNEQFFGPGTRLTVL.

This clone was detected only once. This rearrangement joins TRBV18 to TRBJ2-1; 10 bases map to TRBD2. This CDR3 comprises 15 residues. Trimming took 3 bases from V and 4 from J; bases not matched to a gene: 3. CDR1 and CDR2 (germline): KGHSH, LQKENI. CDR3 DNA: TGTGCCAGCTCACCGAGCGGGGGGGGGTACAATGAGCAGTTCTTC. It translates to CASSPSGGGYNEQFF.

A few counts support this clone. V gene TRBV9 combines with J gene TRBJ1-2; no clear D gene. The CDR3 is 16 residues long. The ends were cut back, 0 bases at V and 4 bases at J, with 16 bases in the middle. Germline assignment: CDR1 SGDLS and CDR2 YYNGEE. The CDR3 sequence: CASSVGFGFLGYGYTF. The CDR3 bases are TGTGCCAGCAGCGTAGGATTCGGCTTCCTAGGCTATGGCTACACCTTC.

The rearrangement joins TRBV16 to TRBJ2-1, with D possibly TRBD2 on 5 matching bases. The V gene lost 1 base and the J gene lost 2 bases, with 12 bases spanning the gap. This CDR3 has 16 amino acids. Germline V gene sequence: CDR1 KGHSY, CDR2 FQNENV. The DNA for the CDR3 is TGTGCCAGCAGCCAATTATCCGGGATCGCCTACAATGAGCAGTTCTTC. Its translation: CASSQLSGIAYNEQFF.